The rows below give T cell receptor beta chains drawn from one sample of a study of brain T cells in children with intractable seizures. Only in-frame clones appear in the TCRdb table, and some are missing; sequencing was by immunoSEQ multiplex PCR. The table includes 100,000 to 120,000 clones, 94% detected once. This material consisted of peripheral blood, taken at surgery. Receptors originate from a boy under two years old with hemimegalencephaly and intractable seizures. Each CDR3 is given with its conserved first and last residue. A D gene is named only where the DNA matches it firmly. Clone size, where shown, is once, few, many, or a class for clones that have expanded.

size: .; D: TRBD2; J: TRBJ2-1; V: TRBV28; DNA: TGTGCCAGCAGCGGACTAGCGGGTTACAATGAGCAGTTCTTC; CDR3: CASSGLAGYNEQFF
size: many; D: .; J: TRBJ1-2; V: TRBV6-6; DNA: TGTGCCAGCAGTTATGTCCCCAGGGACGAGGGCTACACCTTC; CDR3: CASSYVPRDEGYTF
size: .; D: TRBD1; J: TRBJ2-3; V: TRBV12-5; DNA: TGTGCTAGTGGTTGGACAGGGTTAGGGCACGGAGATACGCAGTATTTT; CDR3: CASGWTGLGHGDTQYF
size: few; D: TRBD1; J: TRBJ1-2; V: TRBV6-5; DNA: TGTGCCTCGGGACAGGGAGGAATGATCGATGGCTACACCTTC; CDR3: CASGQGGMIDGYTF
size: .; D: .; J: TRBJ2-2; V: TRBV7-2; DNA: TGTGCCAGCAGCTTAGGAAGGCTAGCCACCGGGGAGCTGTTTTTT; CDR3: CASSLGRLATGELFF
size: .; D: .; J: TRBJ2-7; V: TRBV7-8; DNA: TGTGCCAGCAGCTTTACAGTGTCCTACGAGCAGTACTTC; CDR3: CASSFTVSYEQYF
size: once; D: .; J: TRBJ1-2; V: TRBV28; DNA: TGTGCCAGCAGTTTCGGTGATTCTAACTATGGCTACACCTTC; CDR3: CASSFGDSNYGYTF
size: .; D: TRBD2; J: TRBJ2-1; V: TRBV11-2; DNA: TGTGCCAGCAGCTTGGGACTAGGAGGCAATGAGCAGTTCTTC; CDR3: CASSLGLGGNEQFF
size: .; D: .; J: TRBJ2-5; V: TRBV15; DNA: TGTGCCACCAGCAGAGCCTCCGGGGCCCTCCAAGAGACCCAGTACTTC; CDR3: CATSRASGALQETQYF
size: .; D: TRBD2; J: TRBJ2-3; V: TRBV20-1; DNA: TGCAGTGCTAGTAATCCTCGACTAGCGGGAGGAGTGAGCACAGATACGCAGTATTTT; CDR3: CSASNPRLAGGVSTDTQYF
size: .; D: .; J: TRBJ2-4; V: TRBV6-5; DNA: TGTGCCAGCATATTGTGGGGGGCCAAAAACATTCAGTACTTC; CDR3: CASILWGAKNIQYF
size: .; D: TRBD2; J: TRBJ2-4; V: TRBV5-6; DNA: TGTGCCAGCAGCTTAATGACTAGCGGGGCTATAGCCAAAAACATTCAGTACTTC; CDR3: CASSLMTSGAIAKNIQYF
size: .; D: .; J: TRBJ2-3; V: TRBV13; DNA: TGTGCCAGCAGCTTGGGGGACGGAGGTACGCAGTATTTT; CDR3: CASSLGDGGTQYF
size: .; D: .; J: TRBJ1-3; V: TRBV4-3; DNA: TGCGCCAGCAGCCAATCAGCGGGTGGAGGATACTCTGGAAACACCATATATTTT; CDR3: CASSQSAGGGYSGNTIYF
size: .; D: TRBD2; J: TRBJ2-1; V: TRBV7-2; DNA: TGTGCCAGCAGCTGGACTAGCGAGCAGTTCTTC; CDR3: CASSWTSEQFF
size: .; D: TRBD1; J: TRBJ1-1; V: TRBV3-1/TRBV3-2; DNA: TGTGCCAGCACCCCACCGAGACAGGGCGGGGTGGACACTGAAGCTTTCTTT; CDR3: CASTPPRQGGVDTEAFF
size: .; D: TRBD1; J: TRBJ1-1; V: TRBV28; DNA: TGTGCCAGCAGTTTAACAGGGGTTAGCACTGAAGCTTTCTTT; CDR3: CASSLTGVSTEAFF
size: few; D: TRBD2; J: TRBJ2-7; V: TRBV9; DNA: TGTGCCAGCAGCGTAGGCGCTAGCGGGGGCTACGAGCAGTACTTC; CDR3: CASSVGASGGYEQYF
size: .; D: .; J: TRBJ1-3; V: TRBV21-1; DNA: TGTGCCAGCAGCAACTTTGGGAAACACTCTGGAAACACCATATATTTT; CDR3: CASSNFGKHSGNTIYF
size: .; D: TRBD2; J: TRBJ2-7; V: TRBV5-4; DNA: TGTGCCAGCAGGTTAGGACTAGCGAGCGGGGAGCAGTACTTC; CDR3: CASRLGLASGEQYF
size: .; D: TRBD1; J: TRBJ2-7; V: TRBV6-7; DNA: TGTGCCAGCAGTTACTCGAGAGACAGGGACCACGAGCAGTACTTC; CDR3: CASSYSRDRDHEQYF
size: .; D: .; J: TRBJ1-1; V: TRBV28; DNA: TGTGCCAGCAGTCCCGCCCTAAACTGGGGCACTGAAGCTTTCTTT; CDR3: CASSPALNWGTEAFF
size: .; D: .; J: TRBJ1-1; V: TRBV9; DNA: TGTGCCAGCAGCGTAGGTGTCCGCGACACTGAAGCTTTCTTT; CDR3: CASSVGVRDTEAFF
size: .; D: TRBD2; J: TRBJ2-3; V: TRBV27; DNA: TGTGCCAGCAGTTCCCCCCTAGCGGGAGGGCCAGATACGCAGTATTTT; CDR3: CASSSPLAGGPDTQYF
size: .; D: TRBD2; J: TRBJ2-3; V: TRBV5-1; DNA: TGCGCCAGCAGCTTGGCCGTGACTAGCGCTAGCACAGATACGCAGTATTTT; CDR3: CASSLAVTSASTDTQYF
size: .; D: .; J: TRBJ2-1; V: TRBV15; DNA: TGTGCCACCAGCAGAGGTTACAATGAGCAGTTCTTC; CDR3: CATSRGYNEQFF
size: .; D: TRBD2; J: TRBJ2-7; V: TRBV9; DNA: TGTGCCAGCAGCCCATACGGGAGGGCCTACGAGCAGTACTTC; CDR3: CASSPYGRAYEQYF
size: .; D: TRBD2; J: TRBJ2-5; V: TRBV7-2; DNA: TGTGCCAGCAGCCCGCGACTAGCGGGAGTTGGGGAGACCCAGTACTTC; CDR3: CASSPRLAGVGETQYF
size: .; D: .; J: TRBJ2-5; V: TRBV12-2; DNA: TGTGCAAGTCGCTTAGTCCCCCGACAGGGCAAAGAGACCCAGTACTTC; CDR3: CASRLVPRQGKETQYF
size: .; D: TRBD1; J: TRBJ1-4; V: TRBV7-4; DNA: TGTGCCAGCAGCTCCCCTCGAAAAAGACAGGGCCCCCTAAATGAAAAACTGTTTTTT; CDR3: CASSSPRKRQGPLNEKLFF
size: .; D: TRBD2; J: TRBJ2-3; V: TRBV5-1; DNA: TGCGCCAGCAGCTTGGTGGGACTAGGGGGCACAGATACGCAGTATTTT; CDR3: CASSLVGLGGTDTQYF
size: .; D: .; J: TRBJ2-7; V: TRBV19; DNA: TGTGCCAGTAGTAGGGTTGCTAGCGACCGACAGTACTTC; CDR3: CASSRVASDRQYF
size: .; D: TRBD1; J: TRBJ1-1; V: TRBV10-3; DNA: TGTGCCATCAGTGAGAGGGCAGGGGGACAGGTTGAAGCTTTCTTT; CDR3: CAISERAGGQVEAFF
size: .; D: TRBD2; J: TRBJ2-3; V: TRBV5-1; DNA: TGCGCCAGCAGCTTGTGGCCTAGCGGGAGCAGCACAGATACGCAGTATTTT; CDR3: CASSLWPSGSSTDTQYF
size: .; D: .; J: TRBJ1-6; V: TRBV27; DNA: TGTGCCAGCAGTCTACTAGGAGGAGGGGGTAATTCACCCCTCCACTTT; CDR3: CASSLLGGGGNSPLHF
size: .; D: .; J: TRBJ2-7; V: TRBV2; DNA: TGTGCCAGCAGTCGGAATAGCGACGAGCAGTACTTC; CDR3: CASSRNSDEQYF
size: .; D: .; J: TRBJ1-2; V: TRBV28; DNA: TGTGCCAGCAGTCCCCGGGAGGACTATGGCTACACCTTC; CDR3: CASSPREDYGYTF
size: .; D: .; J: TRBJ2-3; V: TRBV4-3; DNA: TGCGCCAGCAGCCAAGCTCTTCGGGACCCAGATACGCAGTATTTT; CDR3: CASSQALRDPDTQYF
size: .; D: TRBD2; J: TRBJ2-7; V: TRBV5-1; DNA: TGCGCCAGCAGCTTGACTAGCGGGAGTTACGAGCAGTACTTC; CDR3: CASSLTSGSYEQYF
size: .; D: .; J: TRBJ1-2; V: TRBV24-1; DNA: TGTGCCACCAGTGATTTTGGGGTTACGGGTCCTTATGGCTACACCTTC; CDR3: CATSDFGVTGPYGYTF
size: medium-sized; D: .; J: TRBJ2-1; V: TRBV4-3; DNA: TGCGCCAGCAGCCAAGTGGGTGGGCCAATACAGGCGGAGCAGTTCTTC; CDR3: CASSQVGGPIQAEQFF
size: .; D: .; J: TRBJ2-1; V: TRBV7-6; DNA: TGTGCCAGCAGCCCGTATTCCGGGAGCTCCTACAATGAGCAGTTCTTC; CDR3: CASSPYSGSSYNEQFF
size: .; D: .; J: TRBJ1-2; V: TRBV28; DNA: TGTGCCAGCGGTGCGGCAGCCTCTTTCTATGGCTACACCTTC; CDR3: CASGAAASFYGYTF
size: .; D: TRBD1; J: TRBJ1-1; V: TRBV18; DNA: TGTGCCAGCACGGACTCGGGTCTGACAGGGAGGACTGAAGCTTTCTTT; CDR3: CASTDSGLTGRTEAFF